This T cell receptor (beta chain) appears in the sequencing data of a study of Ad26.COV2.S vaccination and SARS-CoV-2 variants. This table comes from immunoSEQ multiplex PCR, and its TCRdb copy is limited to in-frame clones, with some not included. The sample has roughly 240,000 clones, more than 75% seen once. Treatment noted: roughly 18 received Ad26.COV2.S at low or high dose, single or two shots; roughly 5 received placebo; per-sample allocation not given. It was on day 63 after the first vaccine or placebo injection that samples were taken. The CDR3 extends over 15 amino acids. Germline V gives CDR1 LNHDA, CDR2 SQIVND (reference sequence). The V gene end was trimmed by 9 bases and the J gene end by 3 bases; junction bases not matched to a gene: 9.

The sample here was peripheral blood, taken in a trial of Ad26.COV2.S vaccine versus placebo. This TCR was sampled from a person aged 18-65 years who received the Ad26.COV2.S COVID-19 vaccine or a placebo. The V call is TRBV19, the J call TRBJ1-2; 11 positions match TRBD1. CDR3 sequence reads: CARKETGQGDYGYTF. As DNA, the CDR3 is TGTGCCAGGAAAGAAACGGGACAGGGGGACTATGGCTACACCTTC. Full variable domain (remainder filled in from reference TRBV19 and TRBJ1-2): DGGITQSPKYLFRKEGQNVTLSCEQNLNHDAMYWYRQDPGQGLRLIYYSQIVNDFQKGDIAEGYSVSREKKESFPLTVTSAQKNPTAFYLCARKETGQGDYGYTFGSGTRLTVV.